This section outlines one T cell receptor (beta chain) sequence together with its context. Its antigen target is currently unknown. Nothing much larger sits one base from this clone, and base qualities are not available. Using the deep immunoSEQ assay, multiplex PCR amplified TCR CDR3 regions from genomic DNA. Genomic DNA extracted from each cell subset was distributed evenly over all wells of several immunoSEQ 96-well plates, and each plate served as one replicate. Each replicate PCR for sorted subsets received roughly 200 ng genomic DNA, equal to about 30,000 T cell genomes. Purified libraries were measured with a Qubit 3.0 fluorometer, size-checked on a Bioanalyzer 2100, and measured again with the KAPA Library Quantification kit. A separate single-read 150-cycle Illumina NextSeq 550 flow cell was used to sequence each immunoSEQ 96-well plate. The study's own analysis went as follows. Because the immunoSEQ output included only junctional sequences and no quality scores, the filtering could not be the same as the filtering used for full-length reads. Sequences were annotated with PyIR, a Python wrapper for IgBLAST v1.9, and V/J genes and CDR3 were assigned using IMGT germline references. Reads were removed for weak V/J assignments (E-value above 1e-6), missing CDR3, stop codons, out-of-frame junctions, or ambiguous translated residues. A V3J clonotype was defined by an identical inferred V gene, J gene, and CDR3 amino acid sequence. Percentage overlap between repertoires was calculated by dividing the number of shared unique clonotypes by the size of the smaller repertoire. RTK rarefaction, the Chao1 estimator, and Recon v2.1 estimates of unobserved clonotypes were used to assess repertoire richness. Generation probabilities were computed with OLGA for all TCRbeta clonotypes obtained by the gDNA method from a few donors. TCRdb stores this immuneACCESS table with in-frame sequences only. Part of the clones is absent; in the studies checked, under half of the shortfall reflects unresolved V genes, and no reason is known for the rest. V, J and clone size are taken as reported in that table, and D and trimming were inferred from the DNA itself. The sample table shows approximately 1,500,000 clones, and approximately 96% are seen once. Approximately 1.2% of the sample is taken by the ten largest.

This record comes from a study of shared clonotypes between healthy human individuals (dated by TCRdb to the early 2020s). For the wider study: The cohort included three men and two women between 18 and 49 years of age. Different laboratories and diverse techniques were used to prepare libraries and sequence TCR repertoires, to increase sequencing depth and limit assay-specific biases. Per donor, three plates each were used for CD4 naive and CD4 memory, two for CD8 naive, and one for CD8 memory. Each donor's leukapheresis produced roughly between roughly 0.85 and 9.5 billion PBMCs. To estimate repertoire size and how much clonotype sharing occurs between individuals, the study deeply sequenced the blood TCR repertoires of about five healthy adults. General study outcomes and caveats: Compared with non-shared clonotypes, clonotypes shared by all four sorted-subset donors had higher generation probabilities. Estimated clonotype richness was generally larger for naive than for memory subsets. Incomplete sequencing was indicated by rarefaction of sorted-subset datasets, despite the large sequencing depth. Pairwise subsampling led to the expectation that sequencing depth would affect the degree of clonotype sharing among donors. Because the study included only a small number of donors, the genetic and exposure-history diversity represented was limited. Sampling was restricted to blood, and TCR repertoires in tissues likely differ from the TCR repertoires found in blood. When four donors were compared, the shared fraction of clonotypes was about 5% for naive CD4, approximately 3.3% for naive CD8, 2.3% for memory CD4, and 0.35% to 0.4% for memory CD8.

The donors were healthy, HIV-negative adults with no recently reported acute infections or vaccinations. Only Caucasian adults living in Nashville, Tennessee, USA were represented among the donors. CD4+ T cells were enriched by magnetic negative selection, after which naive cells were positively selected on CD45RA and the negative fraction was taken as the memory subset. After blood collection by leukapheresis, PBMCs were isolated using Ficoll-Histopaque density gradient centrifugation and then cryopreserved in the vapor phase of liquid nitrogen. Purity and quantity of every magnetically sorted T cell population were checked by analytical flow cytometry. Genomic DNA was isolated from every sorted fraction and measured by UV absorbance on a Nanodrop 2000c. Via the germline V gene, CDR1 is MDHEN and CDR2 SYDVKM. CDR3 length: 13 amino acids, cysteine to phenylalanine. The DNA shown is the 39-base CDR3, in frame from base 1. The germline ends are 8 bases apart after V is trimmed by 5 bases and J by 1 base.

The rearrangement combines TRBV28 with TRBJ1-2, with TRBD1 tentatively as D gene (5 bases match). Specimen: naive CD4+ T cells sorted from blood. The cell subset or site label, as the study defines it: CD45RA+ positively selected. This sequence was found in a young man in good health. The CDR3: CASSIQGNYGYTF. The nucleotides read TGTGCCAGCAGTATCCAGGGTAACTATGGCTACACCTTC.